The 23 T cell receptor beta chains presented below share a single source sample, sequenced in a study of Ad26.COV2.S vaccination and SARS-CoV-2 variants. The table came from immunoSEQ multiplex PCR; TCRdb's copy has only in-frame clones and leaves some out. The sample includes about 280,000 clones, about 89% seen only once; the top ten take 3% to 4%. Treatment reported: some 19 received Ad26.COV2.S at low or high dose, single or two shots; several received placebo; per-sample allocation not given. The samples were gathered on day 63 after the first injection of vaccine or placebo. This specimen was peripheral blood, taken in a trial of Ad26.COV2.S vaccine versus placebo. The receptors here all came from a person between 18 and 59 years old who received the Ad26.COV2.S COVID-19 vaccine or a placebo.

This chain uses TRBV5-5 with TRBJ1-2; 7 bases map to TRBD1. The germline CDR1 and CDR2 sequences are SGHKS and YYEKEE (reference sequence). Unmatched junction bases numbered 10, after V lost 3 bases and J lost 8 bases. The CDR3 runs 14 residues. The CDR3 is CASSSDRVRGGYTF. CDR3 bases: TGTGCCAGCAGCTCCGACAGGGTGAGAGGCGGCTACACCTTC.

This chain links TRBV30 with TRBJ1-5; 7 bases are shared with TRBD1. The CDR3 length is 16 residues. CDR1 and CDR2 from the germline V gene are GTSNPN and SVGIG (reference sequence). V was pared by 2 bases and J by 3 bases, with 10 bases of the junction left unmatched. CDR3 region: CAWSLTGAPANQPQHF. The CDR3 DNA is TGTGCCTGGAGTCTCACAGGGGCACCGGCCAATCAGCCCCAGCATTTT.

The J gene is TRBJ1-1, the V gene TRBV19; tentatively, D is TRBD1 (6 bases). This CDR3 is 15 amino acids long. From germline, CDR1 is LNHDA and CDR2 SQIVND (reference sequence). V dropped 5 bases and J dropped 1 base, with 14 bases sitting between them. Here the CDR3 DNA reads TGTGCCAGTAGTCCCTCTGGGGGACAGAACACTGAAGCTTTCTTT. It specifies CASSPSGGQNTEAFF. The full variable domain, rest sourced from reference TRBV19 and TRBJ1-1, is DGGITQSPKYLFRKEGQNVTLSCEQNLNHDAMYWYRQDPGQGLRLIYYSQIVNDFQKGDIAEGYSVSREKKESFPLTVTSAQKNPTAFYLCASSPSGGQNTEAFFGQGTRLTVV.

The sample holds one count of this clone. The rearrangement uses TRBV7-2 and TRBJ2-1; TRBD2 matches at 9 bases. The germline gives CDR1 SGHTA, CDR2 FQGNSA. The V gene end was trimmed by 0 bases and the J gene end by 8 bases; junction bases not matched to a gene: 8. This CDR3 is built from 16 residues. In nucleotides, the CDR3 is TGTGCCAGCAGCTTAGCGGGCGGGGGGGCGATTGATGAGCAGTTCTTC. As protein: CASSLAGGGAIDEQFF.

This chain joins TRBV5-1 and TRBJ2-7; D is perhaps TRBD2 (6 bases). Germline V gene lookup returns CDR1 SGHRS and CDR2 YFSETQ. The CDR3 is made up of 14 amino acids. Trimming stripped 3 bases from V and 0 bases from J, with 10 bases between. In DNA form, the CDR3 reads TGCGCCAGCAGCTCACGGACTAACTCCTACGAGCAGTACTTC. It encodes CASSSRTNSYEQYF.

This rearrangement joins TRBV30 to TRBJ1-1, with D uncertain. Germline CDR1 is GTSNPN and CDR2 is SVGIG (reference sequence). Between the trimmed V and J ends, which lost 5 bases and 6 bases, there was a span of 19 bases. The CDR3 consists of 14 residues. The CDR3 here is CAWDRVAGWSEAFF. The CDR3 DNA sequence: TGTGCCTGGGACCGGGTTGCGGGGTGGTCTGAAGCTTTCTTT.

The chain employs TRBV2 and TRBJ2-5, with a tentative D call TRBD1 (6 bases). This CDR3 is built from 13 residues. Trimming left V 8 bases short and J 4 bases short, with 14 bases between. The germline gives CDR1 SNHLY, CDR2 FYNNEI. CDR3 region: CASLNPGVETQYF. CDR3 DNA sequence: TGTGCCAGCCTCAATCCAGGGGTAGAGACCCAGTACTTC.

This chain uses TRBV5-4 with TRBJ2-3; TRBD2 is a possible D gene (5 bases). The CDR3 length is 14 residues. The germline CDR1 and CDR2 sequences are SGHNT and YYREEE (reference sequence). Deletions cut 4 bases from V and 2 bases from J, with 11 bases between. Here the CDR3 reads CASSTTTNTDTQYF. The CDR3 DNA follows: TGTGCCAGCAGCACGACTACAAACACAGATACGCAGTATTTT.

This sequence joins TRBV3-1 (or the pseudogene TRBV3-2) and TRBJ2-7; TRBD2 aligns across 12 bases. J was trimmed by 2 bases and V by 5 bases; bases with no gene match: 4. The length of the CDR3 is 15 residues. Germline V gene lookup returns CDR1 LGHDT and CDR2 YNNKEL (reference sequence). CDR3 loop: CASSSRLAGAYEQYF. DNA of the CDR3: TGTGCCAGCAGCTCGCGACTAGCGGGGGCCTACGAGCAGTACTTC.

The V call is TRBV7-2, the J call TRBJ2-3, with a possible D match to TRBD2 (6 bases). Trimming removed 2 bases at V and 10 bases at J, with 16 bases between. Germline-derived CDR1 and CDR2 are SGHTA and FQGNSA. The CDR3 has 14 amino acids. The CDR3 sequence: CASSLNAGRVPQYF. CDR3 nucleotide sequence: TGTGCCAGCAGCTTAAATGCGGGGAGAGTACCGCAGTATTTT.

The chain is built from TRBV9 and TRBJ2-1, with 10 positions matching TRBD1. Trimming removed 4 bases from V and 1 base from J; junction bases left unmatched: 2. CDR1 and CDR2 (germline): SGDLS, YYNGEE. The CDR3 loop spans 15 amino acids. The CDR3 protein is CASSLGQGSYNEQFF. The CDR3 nucleotides are TGTGCCAGCAGCCTGGGACAGGGGTCCTACAATGAGCAGTTCTTC.

As regards this clone: Mismatch with germline at one junction end may stem from a read error. This rearrangement joins TRBV7-7 to TRBJ2-3; unclear D gene. The CDR3 totals 13 residues. Germline values: CDR1 SSHAT, CDR2 FNYEAQ (reference sequence). The CDR3 reads CASSSTSTDTQYF. Written as DNA, the CDR3 is TGTGCTAGCAGCTCGACTAGCACAGATACGCAGTATTTT.

CDR3 amino acids: CASSHRALDQPQHF. In DNA form, the CDR3 reads TGTGCCAGCAGCCACCGGGCCCTCGATCAGCCCCAGCATTTT. This chain uses TRBV28 with TRBJ1-5; no reliable D call. CDR3 length: 14 residues. Germline values: CDR1 MDHEN, CDR2 SYDVKM. Trimming removed 6 bases from V and 5 bases from J, with 14 bases in between.

This clone has only a few counts. CDR3 sequence: CASSRNSGGASGTQYF. Here the CDR3 DNA reads TGTGCCAGCAGTCGAAATAGCGGGGGGGCCTCCGGGACCCAGTACTTC. The chain has TRBV6-6 and TRBJ2-5; TRBD2 agrees at 11 bases. The CDR3 runs 16 residues. CDR1 and CDR2 from the germline V gene are MNHNY and SVGAGI (reference sequence). The J segment lost 7 bases and the V segment lost 5 bases, leaving 12 bases of the junction unmatched.

The V call is TRBV5-1, the J call TRBJ2-3; no definite D call. V shed 0 bases and J shed 14 bases, with 10 bases lying between them. This CDR3 is built from 11 residues. CDR1 SGHRS and CDR2 YFSETQ come from the germline V gene. The CDR3 coding sequence is TGCGCCAGCAGCTTGGGGCCGGCCCGGTATTTT. Amino acids: CASSLGPARYF. The variable domain in full, completed from reference TRBV5-1 and TRBJ2-3, reads KAGVTQTPRYLIKTRGQQVTLSCSPISGHRSVSWYQQTPGQGLQFLFEYFSETQRNKGNFPGRFSGRQFSNSRSEMNVSTLELGDSALYLCASSLGPARYFGPGTRLTVL.

This rearrangement joins TRBV9 to TRBJ2-3, with D hard to call. Trimming stripped 2 bases from V and 5 bases from J, with 3 bases between. The CDR3 loop spans 11 amino acids. Germline loops: CDR1 SGDLS, CDR2 YYNGEE. CDR3 amino acids: CASSVRDTQYF. CDR3 in DNA: TGTGCCAGCAGCGTTAGAGATACGCAGTATTTT.

The chain employs TRBV5-4 and TRBJ2-2, with D possibly TRBD2 on 5 matching bases. Trimming took 4 bases from V and 0 from J, leaving 13 bases between them. Germline V gene lookup returns CDR1 SGHNT and CDR2 YYREEE (reference sequence). This CDR3 comprises 16 residues. The CDR3 DNA reads TGTGCCAGCAGCACTGGACTCAACGCGAACACCGGGGAGCTGTTTTTT. It specifies CASSTGLNANTGELFF.

The chain is built from TRBV7-9 and TRBJ1-1, with D perhaps matching TRBD1 (6 bases). Per the germline V gene, CDR1 is SEHNR and CDR2 is FQNEAQ (reference sequence). With 5 bases removed from V and 5 bases from J, the gap between germline ends came to 18 bases. The CDR3 has 15 amino acids. The CDR3 nucleotides read TGTGCCAGCAGCCCCCGGACGTCAGGGGATACTGAAGCTTTCTTT. It specifies CASSPRTSGDTEAFF. Combining the CDR3 with reference TRBV7-9 and TRBJ1-1 gives the whole variable domain DTGVSQNPRHKITKRGQNVTFRCDPISEHNRLYWYRQTLGQGPEFLTYFQNEAQLEKSRLLSDRFSAERPKGSFSTLEIQRTEQGDSAMYLCASSPRTSGDTEAFFGQGTRLTVV.

The chain employs TRBV5-6 and TRBJ2-7; D gene ambiguous. The CDR3 runs to 15 residues. Trimming removed 4 bases from V and 5 bases from J, with 19 bases in between. Germline V gene data show CDR1 as SGHDT and CDR2 as YYEEEE. CDR3 loop: CASSLRTANFNEQYF. CDR3 nucleotides: TGTGCCAGCAGCCTTAGGACCGCGAATTTCAACGAGCAGTACTTC.

This clone was observed once. The V call is TRBV18, the J call TRBJ2-3; D possibly corresponds to TRBD2 (6 bases). Deletions cut 3 bases from V and 4 bases from J, with 11 bases between. Germline lookup yields CDR1 KGHSH and CDR2 LQKENI. This CDR3 region has 14 residues. In DNA, the CDR3 is TGTGCCAGCTCACCGTCCAGGGAGGCAGATACGCAGTATTTT. Protein product: CASSPSREADTQYF. Variable domain in full (rest from reference TRBV18 and TRBJ2-3): NAGVMQNPRHLVRRRGQEARLRCSPMKGHSHVYWYRQLPEEGLKFMVYLQKENIIDESGMPKERFSAEFPKEGPSILRIQQVVRGDSAAYFCASSPSREADTQYFGPGTRLTVL.

This clone was recorded a few times. This chain uses TRBV19 with TRBJ1-4, with TRBD1 identical over 8 bases. The CDR3 runs to 14 residues. Trimming removed 5 bases from V and 7 bases from J; junction bases left unmatched: 6. Germline CDR1 LNHDA, CDR2 SQIVND (reference sequence). The CDR3 sequence is CASSSGTGPEKLFF. The CDR3 bases are TGTGCCAGTAGTTCCGGGACAGGCCCTGAAAAACTGTTTTTT.

The rearrangement joins TRBV30 to TRBJ1-3, with TRBD1 matching 9 bases. V lost 2 bases to trimming and J lost 1 base; unmatched junction nucleotides: 18. This CDR3 comprises 20 residues. From germline, CDR1 is GTSNPN and CDR2 SVGIG (reference sequence). In DNA, the CDR3 is TGTGCCTGGAGTCCGAACACAGGGGGCGATCTTTGGTATTCTGGAAACACCATATATTTT. Its translation: CAWSPNTGGDLWYSGNTIYF.

This clone was seen only a few times. The rearrangement links TRBV5-1 to TRBJ2-7; D unresolved. This CDR3 region has 13 residues. Trimming removed 2 bases at V and 2 bases at J, with 8 bases between. Germline V CDR1 and CDR2: SGHRS, YFSETQ. In nucleotides, the CDR3 is TGCGCCAGCAGCTTCCCAGAGACCTACGAGCAGTACTTC. Translating it yields CASSFPETYEQYF. The full variable domain, in which reference TRBV5-1 and TRBJ2-7 provide the parts outside the CDR3, is KAGVTQTPRYLIKTRGQQVTLSCSPISGHRSVSWYQQTPGQGLQFLFEYFSETQRNKGNFPGRFSGRQFSNSRSEMNVSTLELGDSALYLCASSFPETYEQYFGPGTRLTVT.